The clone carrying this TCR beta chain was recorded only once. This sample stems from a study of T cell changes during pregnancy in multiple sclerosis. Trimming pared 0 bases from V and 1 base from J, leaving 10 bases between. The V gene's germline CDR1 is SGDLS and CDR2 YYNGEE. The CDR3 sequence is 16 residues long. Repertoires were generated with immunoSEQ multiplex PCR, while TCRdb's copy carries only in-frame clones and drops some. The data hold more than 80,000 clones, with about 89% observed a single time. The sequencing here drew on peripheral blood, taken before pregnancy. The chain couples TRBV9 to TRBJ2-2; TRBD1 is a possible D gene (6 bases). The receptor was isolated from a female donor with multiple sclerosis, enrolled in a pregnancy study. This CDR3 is CASSVAPGENTGELFF. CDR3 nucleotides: TGTGCCAGCAGCGTAGCCCCAGGGGAGAACACCGGGGAGCTGTTTTTT.